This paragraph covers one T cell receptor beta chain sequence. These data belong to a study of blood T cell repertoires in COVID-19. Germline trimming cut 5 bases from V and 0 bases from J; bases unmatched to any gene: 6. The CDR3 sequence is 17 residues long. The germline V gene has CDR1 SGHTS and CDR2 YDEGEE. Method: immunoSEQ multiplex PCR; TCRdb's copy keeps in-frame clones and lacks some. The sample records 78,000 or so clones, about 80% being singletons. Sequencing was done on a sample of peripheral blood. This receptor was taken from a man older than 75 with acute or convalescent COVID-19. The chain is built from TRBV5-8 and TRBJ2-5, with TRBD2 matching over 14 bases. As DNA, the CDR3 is TGTGCCAGCAGGACTAGCGGGGGGGCCTGGTACCAAGAGACCCAGTACTTC. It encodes CASRTSGGAWYQETQYF.